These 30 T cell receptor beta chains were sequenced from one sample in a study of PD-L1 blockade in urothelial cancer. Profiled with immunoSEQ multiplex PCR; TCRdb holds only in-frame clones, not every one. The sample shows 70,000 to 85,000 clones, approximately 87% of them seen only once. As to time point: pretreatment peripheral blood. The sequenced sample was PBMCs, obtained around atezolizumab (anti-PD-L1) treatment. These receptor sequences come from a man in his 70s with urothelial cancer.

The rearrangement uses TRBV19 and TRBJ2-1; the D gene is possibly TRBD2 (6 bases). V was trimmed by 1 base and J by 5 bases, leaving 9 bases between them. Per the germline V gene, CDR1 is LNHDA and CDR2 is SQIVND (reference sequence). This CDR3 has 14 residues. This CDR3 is CASSIVGGNNEQFF. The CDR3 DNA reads TGTGCCAGTAGTATAGTGGGAGGTAACAATGAGCAGTTCTTC.

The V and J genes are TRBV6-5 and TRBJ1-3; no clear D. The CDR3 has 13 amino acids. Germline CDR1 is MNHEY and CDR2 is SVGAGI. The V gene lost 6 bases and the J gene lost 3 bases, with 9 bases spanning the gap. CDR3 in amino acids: CASRAGIGNTIYF. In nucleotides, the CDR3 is TGTGCCAGCAGAGCCGGGATTGGAAACACCATATATTTT.

Here the CDR3 reads CASSPPGRNKAFF. The CDR3 bases are TGTGCCAGCAGTCCGCCAGGTAGGAATAAAGCTTTCTTT. The J gene is TRBJ1-1, the V gene TRBV28; D call uncertain. Deletions cut 5 bases from V and 9 bases from J, with 16 bases between. Germline V gene sequence: CDR1 MDHEN, CDR2 SYDVKM. The CDR3 totals 13 residues.

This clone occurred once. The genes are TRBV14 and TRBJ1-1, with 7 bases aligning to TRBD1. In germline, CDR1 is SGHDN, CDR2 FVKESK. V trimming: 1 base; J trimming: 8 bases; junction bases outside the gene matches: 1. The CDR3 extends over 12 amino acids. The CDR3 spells CASSQATGEAFF. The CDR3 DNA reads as TGTGCCAGCAGCCAAGCGACAGGGGAAGCTTTCTTT.

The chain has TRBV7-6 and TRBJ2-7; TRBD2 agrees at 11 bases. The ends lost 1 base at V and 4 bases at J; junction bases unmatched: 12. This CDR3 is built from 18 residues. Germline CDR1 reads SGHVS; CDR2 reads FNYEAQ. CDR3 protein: CASSLGSSGRDSLYEQYF. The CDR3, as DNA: TGTGCCAGCAGCTTAGGTAGTAGCGGGAGGGATTCCCTTTACGAGCAGTACTTC.

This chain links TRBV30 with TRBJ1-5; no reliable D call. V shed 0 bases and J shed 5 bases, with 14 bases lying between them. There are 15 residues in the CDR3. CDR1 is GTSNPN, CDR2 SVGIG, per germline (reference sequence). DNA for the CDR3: TGTGCCTGGAGTGTAGTATTCGGGGAGTATCAGCCCCAGCATTTT. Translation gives CAWSVVFGEYQPQHF.

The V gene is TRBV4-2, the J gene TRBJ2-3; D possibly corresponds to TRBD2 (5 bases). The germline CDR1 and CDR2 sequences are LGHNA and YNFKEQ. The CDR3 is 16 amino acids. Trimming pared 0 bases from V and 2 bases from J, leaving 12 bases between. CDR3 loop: CASSQDPLGVTDTQYF. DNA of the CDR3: TGTGCCAGCAGCCAAGATCCCCTCGGGGTCACAGATACGCAGTATTTT.

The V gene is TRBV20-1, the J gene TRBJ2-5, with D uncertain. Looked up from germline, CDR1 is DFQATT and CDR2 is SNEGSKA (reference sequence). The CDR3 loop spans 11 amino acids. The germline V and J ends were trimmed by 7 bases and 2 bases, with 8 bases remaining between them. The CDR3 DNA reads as TGCAGTGTTTTCGCGCAAGAGACCCAGTACTTC. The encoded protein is CSVFAQETQYF.

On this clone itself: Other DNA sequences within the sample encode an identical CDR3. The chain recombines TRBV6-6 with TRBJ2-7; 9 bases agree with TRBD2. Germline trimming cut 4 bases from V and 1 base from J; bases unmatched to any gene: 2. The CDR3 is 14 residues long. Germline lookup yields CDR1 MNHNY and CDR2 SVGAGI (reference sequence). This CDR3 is CASSLTSGSYEQYF. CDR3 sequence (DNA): TGTGCCAGCAGTTTGACTAGCGGATCCTACGAGCAGTACTTC.

The CDR3 loop is CASSNPAGVQDTQYF. The CDR3 DNA reads as TGTGCCAGCAGTAACCCGGCGGGAGTTCAAGATACGCAGTATTTT. The V call is TRBV6-6, the J call TRBJ2-3; TRBD2 agrees at 7 bases. Germline V gene lookup returns CDR1 MNHNY and CDR2 SVGAGI (reference sequence). The V gene end was trimmed by 5 bases and the J gene end by 5 bases; junction bases not matched to a gene: 10. The CDR3 runs 15 residues.

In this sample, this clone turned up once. The CDR3 DNA reads TGTGCCAGCAGCCAAGACAGGTGGGAGGGCACAGATACGCAGTATTTT. It is translated as CASSQDRWEGTDTQYF. V and J are TRBV4-2 and TRBJ2-3; D is perhaps TRBD2 (6 bases). CDR1 is LGHNA and CDR2 is YNFKEQ in the germline V gene. The CDR3 contains 16 residues. The V end was cut by 0 bases, the J end by 1 base, with 11 bases between.

Written as DNA, the CDR3 is TGTGCCAGCAGTGTTGGGGGAGGGACAGATACGCAGTATTTT. Protein sequence: CASSVGGGTDTQYF. The chain combines TRBV2 with TRBJ2-3; 7 bases fit TRBD2. V shed 4 bases, J shed 3 bases, and the junction held 4 bases outside the gene matches. CDR1 is SNHLY, CDR2 FYNNEI, per germline. The CDR3 covers 14 residues.

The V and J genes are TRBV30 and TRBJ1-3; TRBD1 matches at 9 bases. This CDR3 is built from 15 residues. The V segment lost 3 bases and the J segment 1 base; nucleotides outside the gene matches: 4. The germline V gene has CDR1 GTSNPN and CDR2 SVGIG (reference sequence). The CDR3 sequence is CAWRRDRASGNTIYF. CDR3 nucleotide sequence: TGTGCCTGGAGACGGGACAGGGCATCTGGAAACACCATATATTTT.

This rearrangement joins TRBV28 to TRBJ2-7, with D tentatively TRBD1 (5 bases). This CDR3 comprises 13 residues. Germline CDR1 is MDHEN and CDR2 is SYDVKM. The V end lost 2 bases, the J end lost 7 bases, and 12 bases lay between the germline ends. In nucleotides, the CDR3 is TGTGCCAGCAGTTTAATGGGGCCCTCGGAGCAGTACTTC. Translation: CASSLMGPSEQYF.

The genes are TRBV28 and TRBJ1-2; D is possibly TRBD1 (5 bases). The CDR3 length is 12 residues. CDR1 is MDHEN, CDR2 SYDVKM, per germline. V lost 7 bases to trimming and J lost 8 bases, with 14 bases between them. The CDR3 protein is CASNRQHGGYTF. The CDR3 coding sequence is TGTGCCAGCAACAGACAGCATGGGGGCTACACCTTC.

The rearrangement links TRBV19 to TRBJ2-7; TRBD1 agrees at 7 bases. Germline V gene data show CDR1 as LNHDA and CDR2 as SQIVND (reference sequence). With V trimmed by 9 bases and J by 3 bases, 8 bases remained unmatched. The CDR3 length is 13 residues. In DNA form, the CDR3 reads TGTGCCAGCTCCAAGGGGGCTGGCTACGAGCAGTACTTC. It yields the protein CASSKGAGYEQYF.

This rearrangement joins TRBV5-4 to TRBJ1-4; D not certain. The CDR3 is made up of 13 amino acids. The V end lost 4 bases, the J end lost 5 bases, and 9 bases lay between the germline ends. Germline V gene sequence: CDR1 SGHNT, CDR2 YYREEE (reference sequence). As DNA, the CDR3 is TGTGCCAGCAGCCTGGACCAGAATGAAAAACTGTTTTTT. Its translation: CASSLDQNEKLFF.

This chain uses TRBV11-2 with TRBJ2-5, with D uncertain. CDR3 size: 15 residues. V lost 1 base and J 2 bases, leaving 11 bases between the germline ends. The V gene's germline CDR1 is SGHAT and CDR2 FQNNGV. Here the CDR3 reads CASSLGQTLQETQYF. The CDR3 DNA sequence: TGTGCCAGCAGCTTAGGTCAGACTTTACAAGAGACCCAGTACTTC.

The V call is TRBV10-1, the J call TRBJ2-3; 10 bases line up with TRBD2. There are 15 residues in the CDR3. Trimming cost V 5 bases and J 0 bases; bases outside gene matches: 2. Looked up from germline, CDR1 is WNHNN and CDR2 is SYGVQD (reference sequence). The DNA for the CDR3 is TGCGCCAGCAGTACGGGACTAGCGAGCACAGATACGCAGTATTTT. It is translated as CASSTGLASTDTQYF.

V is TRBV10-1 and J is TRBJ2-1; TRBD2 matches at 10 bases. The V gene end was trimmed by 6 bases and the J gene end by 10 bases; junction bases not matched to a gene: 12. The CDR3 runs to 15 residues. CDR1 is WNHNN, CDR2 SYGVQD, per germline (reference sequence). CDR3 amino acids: CASSSLAGSGSEQFF. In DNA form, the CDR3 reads TGCGCCAGCAGCTCACTAGCGGGATCGGGGAGCGAGCAGTTCTTC.

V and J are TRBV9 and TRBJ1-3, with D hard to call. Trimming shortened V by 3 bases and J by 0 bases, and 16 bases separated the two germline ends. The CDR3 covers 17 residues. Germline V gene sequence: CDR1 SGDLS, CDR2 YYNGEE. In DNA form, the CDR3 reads TGTGCCAGCAGCGCCTCCGTTGGTCTAGACTCTGGAAACACCATATATTTT. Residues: CASSASVGLDSGNTIYF.

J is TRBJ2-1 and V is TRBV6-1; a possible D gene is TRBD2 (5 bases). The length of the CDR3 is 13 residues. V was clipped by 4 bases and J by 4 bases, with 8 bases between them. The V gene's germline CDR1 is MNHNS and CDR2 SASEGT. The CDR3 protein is CASSVPGYNEQFF. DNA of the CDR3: TGTGCCAGCAGTGTCCCGGGGTACAATGAGCAGTTCTTC.

The CDR3 DNA reads TGTGCCAGCAGCTTCGGGTCTTCGCCTAGCGGGACAGATACGCAGTATTTT. Protein: CASSFGSSPSGTDTQYF. This chain links TRBV7-9 with TRBJ2-3, with TRBD2 matching over 8 bases. The CDR3 covers 17 residues. Germline V gene data show CDR1 as SEHNR and CDR2 as FQNEAQ (reference sequence). After removal of 3 bases from V and 3 bases from J, the junction contained 11 bases not matched to a gene.

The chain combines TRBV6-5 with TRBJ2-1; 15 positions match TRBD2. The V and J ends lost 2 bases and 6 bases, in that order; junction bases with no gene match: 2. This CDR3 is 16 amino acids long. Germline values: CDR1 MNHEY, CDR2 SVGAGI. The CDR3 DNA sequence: TGTGCCAGCAGTTACAGGACTAGCGGGAGGGCCAATGAGCAGTTCTTC. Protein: CASSYRTSGRANEQFF.

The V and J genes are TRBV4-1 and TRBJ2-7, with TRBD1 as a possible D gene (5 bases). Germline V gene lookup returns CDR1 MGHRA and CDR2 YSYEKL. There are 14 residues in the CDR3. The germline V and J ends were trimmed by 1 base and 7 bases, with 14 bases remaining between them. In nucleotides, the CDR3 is TGCGCCAGCAGCCAAGTTACGTTTAGGGGAGAGCAGTACTTC. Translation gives CASSQVTFRGEQYF.

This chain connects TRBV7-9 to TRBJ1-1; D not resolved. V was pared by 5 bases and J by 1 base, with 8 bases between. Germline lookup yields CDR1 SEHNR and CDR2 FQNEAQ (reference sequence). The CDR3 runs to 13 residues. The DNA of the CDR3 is TGTGCCAGCAGCCCCCTCCGGAACACTGAAGCTTTCTTT. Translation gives CASSPLRNTEAFF.

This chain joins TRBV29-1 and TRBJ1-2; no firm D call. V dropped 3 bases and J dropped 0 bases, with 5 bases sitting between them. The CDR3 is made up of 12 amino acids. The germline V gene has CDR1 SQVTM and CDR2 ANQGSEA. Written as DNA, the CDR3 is TGCAGCGTTGAGGCAGCTAACTATGGCTACACCTTC. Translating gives CSVEAANYGYTF.

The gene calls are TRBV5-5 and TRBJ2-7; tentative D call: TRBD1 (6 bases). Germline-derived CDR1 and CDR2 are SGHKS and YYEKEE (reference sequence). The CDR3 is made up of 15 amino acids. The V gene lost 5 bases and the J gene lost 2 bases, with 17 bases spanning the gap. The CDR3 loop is CASRPDRMYAYEQYF. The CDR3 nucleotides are TGTGCCAGCAGACCCGACAGGATGTACGCCTACGAGCAGTACTTC.

CDR3: CASSVGSGGYGYTF. DNA for the CDR3: TGTGCCAGCAGCGTGGGCAGTGGTGGCTATGGCTACACCTTC. The chain joins TRBV9 to TRBJ1-2, with no clear D. Germline values: CDR1 SGDLS, CDR2 YYNGEE. The CDR3 is made up of 14 amino acids. The V end lost 2 bases, the J end lost 4 bases, and 12 bases lay between the germline ends.

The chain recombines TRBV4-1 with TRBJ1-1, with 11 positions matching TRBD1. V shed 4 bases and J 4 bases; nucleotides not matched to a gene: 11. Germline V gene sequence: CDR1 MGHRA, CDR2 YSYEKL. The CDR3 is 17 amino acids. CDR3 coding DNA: TGCGCCAGCAGCCCCCCCGGACAGGGGGCGTTAGGCACTGAAGCTTTCTTT. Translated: CASSPPGQGALGTEAFF.